This T cell receptor beta chain came from a study of cytomegalovirus exposure and HLA in healthy donors. All donors participated as healthy donors of bone marrow. For this clone: Antigen: not known.

PCR used 60 Vbeta primers and 13 Jbeta primers. Sequencing was performed with immunoSEQ multiplex PCR; in TCRdb, only in-frame clones are kept and a portion is missing. Of 150,000 to 200,000 clones in the sample, around 80% were seen once. Notes on the study in general: Later work found most CMV-associated TCR beta chains apparently HLA-restricted.

The sample consisted of PBMCs. This TCR derives from a man aged 40-55 years in good health and CMV-seronegative.

The CDR3, as DNA: TGTGCCAGCAGTGGGTGGACAGGGGGAAACAATGAGCAGTTCTTC. Its translation: CASSGWTGGNNEQFF. The chain combines TRBV6-6 with TRBJ2-1; 10 bases match TRBD1. V lost 5 bases to trimming and J lost 5 bases; unmatched junction nucleotides: 6. The CDR3 totals 15 residues. Germline-derived CDR1 and CDR2 are MNHNY and SVGAGI (reference sequence).